This T cell receptor beta chain stems from a study of blood T cell repertoires in COVID-19. Study-level information: Samples representing acute and convalescent COVID-19 were sourced from the United States, Italy and Spain.

The V end lost 4 bases, the J end lost 4 bases, and 4 bases lay between the germline ends. This CDR3 is 11 amino acids long. Profiling relied on immunoSEQ multiplex PCR, and the TCRdb table lists in-frame clones only, not all of them. The sample yields roughly 180,000 clones, roughly 85% seen once. Specimen: PBMCs or T cells enriched from blood (not recorded which). The J gene is TRBJ1-2, the V gene TRBV12-3 or TRBV12-4; D gene uncertain. The TCR comes from a man in his sixties who had recovered from COVID-19. In DNA, the CDR3 is TGTGCCAGCAGTTCGTCCTATGGCTACACCTTC. Encoded protein: CASSSSYGYTF.